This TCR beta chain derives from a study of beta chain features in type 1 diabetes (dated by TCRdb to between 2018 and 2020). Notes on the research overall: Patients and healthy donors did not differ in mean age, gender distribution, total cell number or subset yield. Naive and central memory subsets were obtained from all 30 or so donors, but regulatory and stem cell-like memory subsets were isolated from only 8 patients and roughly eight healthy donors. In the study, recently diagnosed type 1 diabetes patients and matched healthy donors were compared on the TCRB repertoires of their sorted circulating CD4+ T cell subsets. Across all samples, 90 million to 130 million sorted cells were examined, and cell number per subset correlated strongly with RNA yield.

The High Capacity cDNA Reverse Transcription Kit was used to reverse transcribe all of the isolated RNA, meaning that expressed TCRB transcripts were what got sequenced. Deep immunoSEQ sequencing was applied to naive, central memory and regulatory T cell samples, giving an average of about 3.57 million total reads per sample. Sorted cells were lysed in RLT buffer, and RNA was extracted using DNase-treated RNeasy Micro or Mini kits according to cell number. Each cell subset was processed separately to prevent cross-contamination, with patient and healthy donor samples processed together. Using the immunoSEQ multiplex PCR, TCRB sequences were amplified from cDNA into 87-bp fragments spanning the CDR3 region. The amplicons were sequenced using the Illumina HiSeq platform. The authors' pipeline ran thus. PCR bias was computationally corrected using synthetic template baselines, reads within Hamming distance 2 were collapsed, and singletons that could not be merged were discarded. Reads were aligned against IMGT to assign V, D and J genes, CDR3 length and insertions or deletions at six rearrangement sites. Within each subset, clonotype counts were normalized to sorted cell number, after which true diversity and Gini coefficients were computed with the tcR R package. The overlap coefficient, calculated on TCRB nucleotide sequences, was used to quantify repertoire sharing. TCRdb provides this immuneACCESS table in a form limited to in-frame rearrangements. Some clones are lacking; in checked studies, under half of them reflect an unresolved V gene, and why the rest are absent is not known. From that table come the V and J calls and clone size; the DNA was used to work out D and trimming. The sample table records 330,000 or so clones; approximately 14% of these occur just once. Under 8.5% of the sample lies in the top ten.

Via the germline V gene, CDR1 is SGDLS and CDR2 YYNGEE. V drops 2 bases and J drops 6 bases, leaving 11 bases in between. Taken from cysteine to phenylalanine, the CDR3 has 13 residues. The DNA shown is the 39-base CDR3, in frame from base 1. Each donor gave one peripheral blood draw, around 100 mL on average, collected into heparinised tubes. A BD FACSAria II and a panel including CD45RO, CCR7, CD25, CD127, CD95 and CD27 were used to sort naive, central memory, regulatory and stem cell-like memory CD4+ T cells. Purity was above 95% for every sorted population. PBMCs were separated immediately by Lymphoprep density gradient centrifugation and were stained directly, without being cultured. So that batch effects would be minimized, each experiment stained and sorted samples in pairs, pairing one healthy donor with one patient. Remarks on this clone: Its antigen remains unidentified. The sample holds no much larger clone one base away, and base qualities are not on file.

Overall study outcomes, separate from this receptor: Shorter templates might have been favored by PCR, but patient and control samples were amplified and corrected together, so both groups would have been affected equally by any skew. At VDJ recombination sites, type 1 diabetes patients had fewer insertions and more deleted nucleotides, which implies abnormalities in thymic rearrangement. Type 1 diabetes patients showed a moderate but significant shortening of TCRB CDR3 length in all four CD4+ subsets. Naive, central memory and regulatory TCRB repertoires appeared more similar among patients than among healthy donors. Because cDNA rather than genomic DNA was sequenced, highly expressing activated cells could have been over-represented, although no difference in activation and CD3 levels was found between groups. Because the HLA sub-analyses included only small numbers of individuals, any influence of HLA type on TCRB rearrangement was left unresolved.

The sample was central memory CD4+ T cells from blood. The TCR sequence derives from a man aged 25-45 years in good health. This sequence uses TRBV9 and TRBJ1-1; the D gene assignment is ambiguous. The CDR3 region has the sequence CASSVDDWAEAFF. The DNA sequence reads TGTGCCAGCAGCGTCGACGACTGGGCTGAAGCTTTCTTT.